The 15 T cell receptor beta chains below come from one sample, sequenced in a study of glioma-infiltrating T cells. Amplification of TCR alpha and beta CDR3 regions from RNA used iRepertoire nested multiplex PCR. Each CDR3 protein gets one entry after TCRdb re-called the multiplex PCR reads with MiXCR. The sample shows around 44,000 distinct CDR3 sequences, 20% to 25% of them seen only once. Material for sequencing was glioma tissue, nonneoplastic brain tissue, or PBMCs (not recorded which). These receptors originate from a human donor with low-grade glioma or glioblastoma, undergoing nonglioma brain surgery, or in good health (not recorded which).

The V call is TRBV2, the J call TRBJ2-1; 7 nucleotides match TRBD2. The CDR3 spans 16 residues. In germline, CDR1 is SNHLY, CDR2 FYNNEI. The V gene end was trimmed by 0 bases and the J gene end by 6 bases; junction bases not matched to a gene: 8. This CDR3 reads CASSEASGGSTNEQFF. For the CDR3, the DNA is TGTGCCAGCAGTGAAGCGTCCGGCGGGAGTACCAATGAGCAGTTCTTC. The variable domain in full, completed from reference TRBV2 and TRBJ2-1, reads EPEVTQTPSHQVTQMGQEVILRCVPISNHLYFYWYRQILGQKVEFLVSFYNNEISEKSEIFDDQFSVERPDGSNFTLKIRSTKLEDSAMYFCASSEASGGSTNEQFFGPGTRLTVL.

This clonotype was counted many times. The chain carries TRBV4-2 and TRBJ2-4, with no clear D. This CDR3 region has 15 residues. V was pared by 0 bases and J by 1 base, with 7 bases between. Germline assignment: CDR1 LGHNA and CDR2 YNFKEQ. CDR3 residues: CASSQEGWAKNIQYF. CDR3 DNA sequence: TGTGCCAGCAGCCAAGAAGGGTGGGCCAAAAACATTCAGTACTTC.

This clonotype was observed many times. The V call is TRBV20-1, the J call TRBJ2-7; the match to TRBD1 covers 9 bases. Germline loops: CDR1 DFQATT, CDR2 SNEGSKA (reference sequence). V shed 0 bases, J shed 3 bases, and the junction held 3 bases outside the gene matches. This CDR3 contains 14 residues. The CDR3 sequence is CSARDWTGVYEQYF. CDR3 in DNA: TGCAGTGCTAGAGACTGGACAGGGGTCTACGAGCAGTACTTC.

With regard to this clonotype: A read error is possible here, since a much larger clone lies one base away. The CDR3: CSVESAGGSYEQFF. DNA for the CDR3: TGCAGCGTTGAAAGTGCTGGCGGGAGCTATGAGCAGTTCTTC. This chain uses TRBV29-1 with TRBJ2-1, with 7 bases that match TRBD2. This CDR3 has 14 amino acids. The trim removed 2 bases at V and 8 bases at J, leaving 9 bases unmatched. Germline V gene data show CDR1 as SQVTM and CDR2 as ANQGSEA.

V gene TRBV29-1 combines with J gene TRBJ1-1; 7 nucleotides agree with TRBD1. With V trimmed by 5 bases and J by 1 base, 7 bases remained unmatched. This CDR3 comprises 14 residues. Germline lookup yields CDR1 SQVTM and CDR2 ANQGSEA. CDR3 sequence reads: CSVLGGGANTEAFF. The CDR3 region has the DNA TGCAGCGTTTTAGGAGGGGGCGCGAACACTGAAGCTTTCTTT. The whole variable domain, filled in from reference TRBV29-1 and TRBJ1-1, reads SAVISQKPSRDICQRGTSLTIQCQVDSQVTMMFWYRQQPGQSLTLIATANQGSEATYESGFVIDKFPISRPNLTFSTLTVSNMSPEDSSIYLCSVLGGGANTEAFFGQGTRLTVV.

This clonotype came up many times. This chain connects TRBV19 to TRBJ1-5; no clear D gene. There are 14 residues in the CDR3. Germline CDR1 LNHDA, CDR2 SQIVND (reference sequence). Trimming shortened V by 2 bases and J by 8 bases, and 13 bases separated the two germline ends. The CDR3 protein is CASSIISGREPQHF. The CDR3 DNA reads TGTGCCAGTAGTATAATTTCCGGACGGGAGCCCCAGCATTTT.

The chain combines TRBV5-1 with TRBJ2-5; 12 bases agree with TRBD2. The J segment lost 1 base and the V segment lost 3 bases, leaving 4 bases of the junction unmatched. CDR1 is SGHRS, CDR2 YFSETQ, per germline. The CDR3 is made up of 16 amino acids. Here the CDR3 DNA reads TGCGCCAGCAGCTCAGGACTAGCGGGGCCCCAAGAGACCCAGTACTTC. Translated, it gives CASSSGLAGPQETQYF. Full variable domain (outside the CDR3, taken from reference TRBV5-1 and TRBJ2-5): KAGVTQTPRYLIKTRGQQVTLSCSPISGHRSVSWYQQTPGQGLQFLFEYFSETQRNKGNFPGRFSGRQFSNSRSEMNVSTLELGDSALYLCASSSGLAGPQETQYFGPGTRLLVL.

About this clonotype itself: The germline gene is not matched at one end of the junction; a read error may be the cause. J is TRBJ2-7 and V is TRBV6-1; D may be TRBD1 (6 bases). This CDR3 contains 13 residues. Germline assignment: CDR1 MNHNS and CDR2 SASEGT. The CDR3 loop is CASSTFDRYGQYF. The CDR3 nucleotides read TGTGCCAGCAGTACCTTCGACAGGTACGGGCAGTACTTC.

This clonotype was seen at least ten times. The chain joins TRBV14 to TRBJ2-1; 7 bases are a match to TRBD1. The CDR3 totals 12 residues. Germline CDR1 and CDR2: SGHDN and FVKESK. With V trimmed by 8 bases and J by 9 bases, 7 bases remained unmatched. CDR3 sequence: CASARQGSEQFF. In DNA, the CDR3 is TGTGCCAGCGCAAGACAGGGCAGTGAGCAGTTCTTC. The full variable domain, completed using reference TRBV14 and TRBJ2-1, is EAGVTQFPSHSVIEKGQTVTLRCDPISGHDNLYWYRRVMGKEIKFLLHFVKESKQDESGMPNNRFLAERTGGTYSTLKVQPAELEDSGVYFCASARQGSEQFFGPGTRLTVL.

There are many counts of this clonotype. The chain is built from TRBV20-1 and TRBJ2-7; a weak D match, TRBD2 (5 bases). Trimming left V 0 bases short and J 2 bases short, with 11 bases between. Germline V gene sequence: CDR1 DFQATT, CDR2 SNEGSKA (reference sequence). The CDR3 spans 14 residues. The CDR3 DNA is TGCAGTGCTAGAGATAGGCCGGGGACCTACGAGCAGTACTTC. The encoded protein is CSARDRPGTYEQYF.

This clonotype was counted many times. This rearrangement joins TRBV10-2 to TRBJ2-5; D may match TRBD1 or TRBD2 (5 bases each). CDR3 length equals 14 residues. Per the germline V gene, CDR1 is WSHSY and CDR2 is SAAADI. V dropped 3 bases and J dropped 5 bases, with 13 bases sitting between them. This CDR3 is CASSDYTGPETQYF. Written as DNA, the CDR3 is TGCGCCAGCAGTGATTATACGGGGCCCGAGACCCAGTACTTC.

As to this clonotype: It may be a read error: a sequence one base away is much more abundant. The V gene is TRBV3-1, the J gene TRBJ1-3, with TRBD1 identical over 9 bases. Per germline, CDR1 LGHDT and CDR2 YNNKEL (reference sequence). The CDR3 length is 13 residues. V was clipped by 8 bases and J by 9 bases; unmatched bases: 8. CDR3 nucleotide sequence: TGTGCCAGCCGCCCGGGACAGGGAGGCACCATATATTTT. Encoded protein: CASRPGQGGTIYF.

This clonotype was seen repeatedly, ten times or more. The CDR3, as DNA: TGTGCCAGCAGCCCGCAGGGGCAGAACTATGGCTACACCTTC. Protein: CASSPQGQNYGYTF. The rearrangement uses TRBV7-9 and TRBJ1-2; a possible D gene is TRBD1 (6 bases). This CDR3 is 14 amino acids long. V gave up 5 bases and J gave up 2 bases, with 12 bases separating them. The germline CDR1 and CDR2 sequences are SEHNR and FQNEAQ (reference sequence).

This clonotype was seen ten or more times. CDR3 sequence (DNA): TGTGCCAGCAGCCGACCAGGACAGGGGGCGTCGAGGTATGGCTACACCTTC. Protein: CASSRPGQGASRYGYTF. This chain uses TRBV7-9 with TRBJ1-2; 11 bases map to TRBD1. The CDR3 has 17 residues. The V segment lost 5 bases and the J segment 5 bases; nucleotides outside the gene matches: 13. Per the germline V gene, CDR1 is SEHNR and CDR2 is FQNEAQ (reference sequence).

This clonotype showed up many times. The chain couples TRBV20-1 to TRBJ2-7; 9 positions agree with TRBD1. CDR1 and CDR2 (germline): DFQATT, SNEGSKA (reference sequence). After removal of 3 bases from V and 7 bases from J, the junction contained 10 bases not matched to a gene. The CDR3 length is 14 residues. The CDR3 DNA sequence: TGCAGTGCTAGGTCGCTAACAGGGGGCAATGAGCAGTACGTC. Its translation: CSARSLTGGNEQYV.